One sample yielded the 8 T cell receptor beta chains listed below, sequenced in a study of shared clonotypes between healthy human individuals. This table comes from immunoSEQ multiplex PCR, and its TCRdb copy is limited to in-frame clones, with some not included. The sample lists fewer than 2.5 million clones, roughly 93% occurring once. The sequencing sample was made of naive CD4+ T cells from PBMCs. Sample subset: CD45RA+ positively selected. The receptors were gathered from a man between 18 and 29 years old in good health. Some clones in this sample may be carry-over from other donors' samples.

Note on this clone: Other DNA sequences in the same sample also yield this CDR3. Written as DNA, the CDR3 is TGTGCCAGCAGCGTACAGGGGGCGAACACTGAAGCTTTCTTT. It yields the protein CASSVQGANTEAFF. V usage is TRBV9 and J usage is TRBJ1-1; 8 nucleotides match TRBD1. Germline V CDR1 and CDR2: SGDLS, YYNGEE. Unmatched junction bases numbered 0, after V lost 1 base and J lost 1 base. The CDR3 is 14 amino acids. The whole variable domain, remainder taken from reference TRBV9 and TRBJ1-1, is DSGVTQTPKHLITATGQRVTLRCSPRSGDLSVYWYQQSLDQGLQFLIQYYNGEERAKGNILERFSAQQFPDLHSELNLSSLELGDSALYFCASSVQGANTEAFFGQGTRLTVV.

The V gene is TRBV7-9, the J gene TRBJ2-3; D unresolved. Between the trimmed V and J ends, which lost 6 bases and 0 bases, there was a span of 4 bases. CDR1 SEHNR and CDR2 FQNEAQ come from the germline V gene (reference sequence). This CDR3 spans 12 amino acids. The CDR3: CASRTSTDTQYF. Here the CDR3 DNA reads TGTGCCAGCAGGACAAGCACAGATACGCAGTATTTT.

This clone appeared once. This chain joins TRBV5-1 and TRBJ1-1; perhaps TRBD1 as D (5 bases). The CDR3 is 14 residues long. Germline loops: CDR1 SGHRS, CDR2 YFSETQ. Trimming took 6 bases from V and 2 from J, leaving 14 bases between them. This chain's CDR3 is CASNPLGTNTEAFF. The CDR3 DNA follows: TGCGCCAGCAATCCCCTCGGGACTAACACTGAAGCTTTCTTT.

J is TRBJ1-5 and V is TRBV28; TRBD1 matches 7 bases. CDR1 and CDR2 (germline): MDHEN, SYDVKM. There are 15 residues in the CDR3. Germline trimming cut 8 bases from V and 9 bases from J; bases unmatched to any gene: 16. The CDR3 loop reads CASQALGGEMRPQHF. The CDR3, as DNA: TGTGCCAGCCAAGCATTAGGGGGCGAAATGAGGCCCCAGCATTTT.

CDR3 nucleotide sequence: TGTGCCAGCAGTTATAACGGGCTCTCCTACAATGAGCAGTTCTTC. Translating gives CASSYNGLSYNEQFF. This chain links TRBV6-5 with TRBJ2-1, with unresolved D. With 3 bases removed from V and 0 bases from J, the gap between germline ends came to 9 bases. Germline lookup yields CDR1 MNHEY and CDR2 SVGAGI. CDR3 size: 15 residues.

The V gene is TRBV23-1, the J gene TRBJ1-4, with 9 bases matching TRBD1. TRBV23-1 is an ORF; its function is uncertain. The CDR3 runs 17 residues. V was pared by 6 bases and J by 3 bases, with 11 bases of the junction left unmatched. The CDR3 reads CASRPRTGDIANEKLFF. In nucleotides, the CDR3 is TGCGCCAGCAGACCTCGGACAGGGGATATTGCTAATGAAAAACTGTTTTTT.

The chain carries TRBV14 and TRBJ2-1; 8 positions agree with TRBD2. V lost 1 base to trimming and J lost 9 bases; unmatched junction nucleotides: 14. CDR3 length equals 17 residues. The germline gives CDR1 SGHDN, CDR2 FVKESK. The chain's CDR3 is CASSQVTYGTRSSEQFF. In nucleotides, the CDR3 is TGTGCCAGCAGCCAAGTGACGTACGGGACTAGATCTAGTGAGCAGTTCTTC.

J is TRBJ2-6 and V is TRBV7-2; 13 bases are a match to TRBD2. J was trimmed by 0 bases and V by 0 bases; bases with no gene match: 5. This CDR3 is built from 20 residues. Germline V gene data show CDR1 as SGHTA and CDR2 as FQGNSA. In DNA form, the CDR3 reads TGTGCCAGCAGCTTAGCAGGACTAGCGGGAGCCCCCTCTGGGGCCAACGTCCTGACTTTC. Amino acid sequence: CASSLAGLAGAPSGANVLTF.